The 26 T cell receptor beta chains given below trace back to one sample, sequenced in a study of T cells in Graves' hyperthyroidism and ophthalmopathy. Researchers took RNA transcripts and amplified the TCR beta CDR3 regions from them. When the TCR CDR3 underwent first-round RT-PCR, the HTBI primer set was used. TCRdb re-derived calls from the multiplex PCR reads in MiXCR, one entry per CDR3 protein. Of about 420,000 distinct CDR3 sequences listed, 15% to 17% were seen once; the top ten hold around 7.7%. Sequencing was done on a sample of blood. The receptors shown here come from a woman between 18 and 30 years old with Graves' hyperthyroidism.

This clonotype was recorded many times. V gene TRBV11-1 combines with J gene TRBJ1-1; TRBD1 aligns across 7 bases. Germline-derived CDR1 and CDR2 are SGHAT and FQDESV (reference sequence). The CDR3 has 14 amino acids. The J segment lost 3 bases and the V segment lost 4 bases, leaving 5 bases of the junction unmatched. The CDR3 loop is CASSYRGGDTEAFF. In nucleotides, the CDR3 is TGTGCCAGCAGCTACAGGGGAGGGGACACTGAAGCTTTCTTT.

In this sample, this clonotype turned up once. V gene TRBV5-1 combines with J gene TRBJ2-1, with D tentatively TRBD2 (7 bases). Germline lookup yields CDR1 SGHRS and CDR2 YFSETQ. V was shortened by 0 bases and J by 4 bases, with 11 bases between the two germline ends. The CDR3 consists of 15 residues. The CDR3 region has the DNA TGCGCCAGCAGCTTGGGTGGGGGGGCTTACAATGAGCAGTTCTTC. Translation gives CASSLGGGAYNEQFF.

The sample holds many counts of this clonotype. The V call is TRBV5-1, the J call TRBJ1-1, with a possible D match to TRBD1 (6 bases). The germline V gene encodes CDR1 SGHRS and CDR2 YFSETQ. The CDR3 length is 16 residues. Deletions cut 0 bases from V and 0 bases from J, with 12 bases between. CDR3 amino acids: CASSLVRGGMNTEAFF. For the CDR3, the DNA is TGCGCCAGCAGCTTGGTCAGGGGAGGAATGAACACTGAAGCTTTCTTT.

This clonotype occurred a few times. The chain is built from TRBV7-9 and TRBJ1-4, with 11 positions matching TRBD1. This CDR3 spans 17 amino acids. V trimming: 3 bases; J trimming: 7 bases; junction bases outside the gene matches: 10. Germline values: CDR1 SEHNR, CDR2 FQNEAQ (reference sequence). CDR3 nucleotides: TGTGCCAGCAGCTTCTCCTATGGGACAGGGGGGTCTGAAAAACTGTTTTTT. It is translated as CASSFSYGTGGSEKLFF.

This clonotype was seen repeatedly, ten times or more. The V gene is TRBV9, the J gene TRBJ1-5; D gene unclear. The CDR3 spans 14 residues. Germline CDR1 and CDR2: SGDLS and YYNGEE. The germline V and J ends were trimmed by 3 bases and 2 bases, with 9 bases remaining between them. This CDR3 is CASSDGVGNQPQHF. The CDR3 bases are TGTGCCAGCAGCGACGGGGTAGGCAATCAGCCCCAGCATTTT.

This clonotype was recorded many times. The chain uses TRBV10-3 and TRBJ2-1, with TRBD2 identical over 15 bases. Germline V lookup: CDR1 ENHRY, CDR2 SYGVKD. V was pared by 3 bases and J by 9 bases, with 18 bases of the junction left unmatched. This CDR3 comprises 20 residues. The CDR3 is CAISEHYRGLAGGHWVEQFF. CDR3 coding DNA: TGTGCCATCAGTGAACATTACAGAGGACTAGCGGGAGGGCATTGGGTTGAGCAGTTCTTC.

In this sample, this clonotype turned up a few times. The J gene is TRBJ2-1, the V gene TRBV4-1, with 7 positions matching TRBD2. The V gene's germline CDR1 is MGHRA and CDR2 YSYEKL. The V segment lost 3 bases and the J segment 8 bases; nucleotides outside the gene matches: 4. The CDR3 is 13 amino acids. This chain's CDR3 is CASSQGGWDEQFF. Here the CDR3 DNA reads TGCGCCAGCAGCCAGGGGGGGTGGGATGAGCAGTTCTTC.

This clonotype was detected many times. The chain employs TRBV12-5 and TRBJ1-1; TRBD1 matches 8 bases. Germline V lookup: CDR1 LGHNT, CDR2 FRNRAP. The CDR3 has 15 amino acids. V lost 2 bases and J lost 4; bases outside the gene matches: 6. In DNA, the CDR3 is TGTGCTAGTGGTTTGACCCGGACAGGGAGCACTGAAGCTTTCTTT. Its protein is CASGLTRTGSTEAFF. The full variable domain, with the rest looked up from reference TRBV12-5 and TRBJ1-1, is DARVTQTPRHKVTEMGQEVTMRCQPILGHNTVFWYRQTMMQGLELLAYFRNRAPLDDSGMPKDRFSAEMPDATLATLKIQPSEPRDSAVYFCASGLTRTGSTEAFFGQGTRLTVV.

This clonotype appeared many times. This chain links TRBV4-1 with TRBJ2-7, with D possibly matching TRBD1 (6 bases). CDR1 and CDR2 (germline): MGHRA, YSYEKL. V was pared by 4 bases and J by 6 bases, with 22 bases between. CDR3 length: 16 amino acids. The CDR3 region is CASSLYTGKRPSEQYF. In DNA form, the CDR3 reads TGCGCCAGCAGCCTATACACAGGGAAACGCCCTTCCGAGCAGTACTTC.

The rearrangement joins TRBV3-1 to TRBJ2-1; 8 nucleotides agree with TRBD2. The CDR3 runs 18 residues. The germline CDR1 and CDR2 sequences are LGHDT and YNNKEL (reference sequence). Trimming cost V 3 bases and J 1 base; bases outside gene matches: 11. The CDR3, as DNA: TGTGCCAGCAGCCAGCCGGGACTAGAAATCCCTTCCTACAATGAGCAGTTCTTC. Protein: CASSQPGLEIPSYNEQFF.

This clonotype was picked up a small number of times. The chain is built from TRBV29-1 and TRBJ1-2; no clear D gene. Germline V gene lookup returns CDR1 SQVTM and CDR2 ANQGSEA. With 0 bases removed from V and 8 bases from J, the gap between germline ends came to 10 bases. This CDR3 is built from 12 residues. CDR3 amino acids: CSVEDGVGGYTF. The CDR3 DNA reads as TGCAGCGTTGAAGATGGGGTAGGAGGCTACACCTTC.

In this sample, this clonotype turned up a few times. This chain links TRBV18 with TRBJ2-1; TRBD1 aligns across 10 bases. The germline gives CDR1 KGHSH, CDR2 LQKENI. V shed 7 bases, J shed 5 bases, and the junction held 14 bases outside the gene matches. This CDR3 region has 17 residues. CDR3 protein: CASLTNGPGTGDNEQFF. In DNA, the CDR3 is TGTGCCAGCTTGACCAACGGGCCCGGGACAGGGGACAATGAGCAGTTCTTC. Combining the CDR3 with reference TRBV18 and TRBJ2-1 gives the whole variable domain NAGVMQNPRHLVRRRGQEARLRCSPMKGHSHVYWYRQLPEEGLKFMVYLQKENIIDESGMPKERFSAEFPKEGPSILRIQQVVRGDSAAYFCASLTNGPGTGDNEQFFGPGTRLTVL.

The sample holds many counts of this clonotype. The V call is TRBV7-8, the J call TRBJ2-7; tentative D call: TRBD2 (6 bases). The V end lost 7 bases, the J end lost 0 bases, and 16 bases lay between the germline ends. This CDR3 has 15 residues. CDR1 is SGHVS and CDR2 is FQNEAQ in the germline V gene. Written as DNA, the CDR3 is TGTGCCAGCACCCTAAGCGGGCCCAGCTCCTACGAGCAGTACTTC. Translating gives CASTLSGPSSYEQYF.

This clonotype was seen at least ten times. The chain links TRBV29-1 to TRBJ1-4, with 11 positions matching TRBD1. This CDR3 has 19 amino acids. With V trimmed by 5 bases and J by 1 base, 15 bases remained unmatched. Germline V gene data show CDR1 as SQVTM and CDR2 as ANQGSEA. The CDR3 DNA reads as TGCAGCGTTCCTGCGTACCGGGGACAGGGGGAGGGAACTAATGAAAAACTGTTTTTT. The encoded protein is CSVPAYRGQGEGTNEKLFF.

V and J are TRBV6-2 or TRBV6-3 and TRBJ2-3; no definite D call. The CDR3 length is 11 residues. Germline CDR1 reads MNHEY; CDR2 reads SVGEGT. V lost 7 bases and J lost 6, with 8 bases in between. The CDR3 DNA reads TGTGCCAGCACATCCTGGGATACGCAGTATTTT. It codes for CASTSWDTQYF.

This clonotype was recorded at least ten times. The chain combines TRBV7-3 with TRBJ1-2, with 7 bases matching TRBD1. This CDR3 spans 14 amino acids. Per germline, CDR1 SGHTA and CDR2 FQGTGA. Losses at the gene ends were 2 bases for V and 0 bases for J; bases not matched to a gene: 0. CDR3 in DNA: TGTGCCAGCAGCTTAGGGACAGCTAACTATGGCTACACCTTC. Translation: CASSLGTANYGYTF. Supplemented by reference TRBV7-3 and TRBJ1-2, the full variable domain reads GAGVSQTPSNKVTEKGKYVELRCDPISGHTALYWYRQSLGQGPEFLIYFQGTGAADDSGLPNDRFFAVRPEGSVSTLKIQRTERGDSAVYLCASSLGTANYGYTFGSGTRLTVV.

This clonotype was counted between two and nine times. This chain connects TRBV19 to TRBJ1-2; D gene ambiguous. The CDR3 spans 15 residues. Germline V CDR1 and CDR2: LNHDA, SQIVND (reference sequence). V was cut by 3 bases and J by 2 bases, with 13 bases left in between. The CDR3 nucleotides read TGTGCCAGTAGTATTGTCGCGGCTTTAAACTATGGCTACACCTTC. Protein product: CASSIVAALNYGYTF.

This clonotype was counted ten times or more. The chain couples TRBV5-1 to TRBJ1-1, with a possible D match to TRBD1 (6 bases). The CDR3 has 15 amino acids. Germline values: CDR1 SGHRS, CDR2 YFSETQ. Trimming took off 4 bases at V and 4 bases at J, with 17 bases between the two ends. This chain's CDR3 is CASSGIGGSGTEAFF. DNA for the CDR3: TGCGCCAGCAGCGGGATCGGGGGCTCGGGCACTGAAGCTTTCTTT.

This clonotype was picked up many times. The chain carries TRBV7-3 and TRBJ2-3; TRBD2 is a possible D gene (5 bases). Deletions cut 2 bases from V and 4 bases from J, with 13 bases between. Germline V gene data show CDR1 as SGHTA and CDR2 as FQGTGA. The CDR3 has 15 residues. The CDR3 reads CASSLGEMRADTQYF. The CDR3 DNA sequence: TGTGCCAGCAGCTTAGGGGAGATGAGGGCAGATACGCAGTATTTT.

This clonotype has at least ten counts. The V call is TRBV2, the J call TRBJ2-1, with D unresolved. The germline V gene has CDR1 SNHLY and CDR2 FYNNEI. V dropped 6 bases and J dropped 0 bases, with 15 bases sitting between them. This CDR3 comprises 16 residues. This CDR3 reads CASSSRLLSSYNEQFF. The DNA of the CDR3 is TGTGCCAGCAGCTCAAGACTGCTAAGCTCCTACAATGAGCAGTTCTTC. Full variable domain (rest looked up from reference TRBV2 and TRBJ2-1): EPEVTQTPSHQVTQMGQEVILRCVPISNHLYFYWYRQILGQKVEFLVSFYNNEISEKSEIFDDQFSVERPDGSNFTLKIRSTKLEDSAMYFCASSSRLLSSYNEQFFGPGTRLTVL.

This clonotype was observed a few times. A much larger clone lies one base from this, so it may be a read error. This chain uses TRBV2 with TRBJ1-3; D is possibly TRBD1 (6 bases). The CDR3 has 15 residues. In germline, CDR1 is SNHLY, CDR2 FYNNEI. The V end lost 9 bases, the J end lost 3 bases, and 18 bases lay between the germline ends. The CDR3 reads CASGYRDGIGNTIYF. For the CDR3, the DNA is TGTGCCAGTGGCTACAGGGACGGAATTGGAAACACCATATATTTT. The full variable domain, its missing parts supplied by reference TRBV2 and TRBJ1-3, is EPEVTQTPSHQVTQMGQEVILRCVPISNHLYFYWYRQILGQKVEFLVSFYNNEISEKSEIFDDQFSVERPDGSNFTLKIRSTKLEDSAMYFCASGYRDGIGNTIYFGEGSWLTVV.

The CDR3 DNA reads as TGCGCCAGCAGCTTAACTTTGACTAGCGGGGGAGGAAGCACAGATACGCAGTATTTT. The encoded protein is CASSLTLTSGGGSTDTQYF. V and J are TRBV5-1 and TRBJ2-3; 12 bases are shared with TRBD2. The CDR3 totals 19 residues. V was clipped by 2 bases and J by 0 bases; unmatched bases: 10. Germline V gene lookup returns CDR1 SGHRS and CDR2 YFSETQ.

This rearrangement joins TRBV4-2 to TRBJ1-3, with unresolved D. V was cut by 0 bases and J by 0 bases, with 15 bases left in between. The CDR3 sequence is 18 residues long. In germline, CDR1 is LGHNA, CDR2 YNFKEQ. The CDR3 DNA reads TGTGCCAGCAGCCAAGATCTTTCTGGGTCAAGCTCTGGAAACACCATATATTTT. Its translation: CASSQDLSGSSSGNTIYF.

The rearrangement links TRBV5-1 to TRBJ2-1, with TRBD2 matching over 12 bases. This CDR3 spans 18 amino acids. The junction had 14 bases not matched to a gene; V was cut back by 1 base and J by 9 bases. The V gene's germline CDR1 is SGHRS and CDR2 YFSETQ. The chain's CDR3 is CASSLSASGGAVFVEQFF. CDR3 sequence (DNA): TGCGCCAGCAGCTTGTCGGCTAGCGGGGGGGCGGTCTTCGTTGAGCAGTTCTTC.

This clonotype came up a few times. The CDR3 loop is CASSVGGVEADTQYF. The DNA for the CDR3 is TGTGCCAGCAGCGTCGGTGGGGTCGAGGCAGATACGCAGTATTTT. The chain couples TRBV9 to TRBJ2-3; no clear D. The germline V gene encodes CDR1 SGDLS and CDR2 YYNGEE. V lost 2 bases, J lost 4 bases, and 14 bases lay in between. This CDR3 is 15 amino acids long.

A few counts support this clonotype. The chain employs TRBV19 and TRBJ2-3; 12 nucleotides align to TRBD2. The V gene end was trimmed by 6 bases and the J gene end by 2 bases; junction bases not matched to a gene: 9. The CDR3 totals 17 residues. Germline V gene lookup returns CDR1 LNHDA and CDR2 SQIVND (reference sequence). CDR3 protein: CASSRASGRAITDTQYF. DNA for the CDR3: TGTGCCAGTAGCCGGGCTAGCGGGAGGGCCATCACAGATACGCAGTATTTT.